Each of the 29 T cell receptor delta chains below was sequenced from the same sample in a study of gamma-delta chains in newborns, infants, children. TCRdb reanalysed the reads via CATT. The top ten clones hold around a third of a sample with 1,300 or so delta-chain clones, 2% to 2.5% of them seen once. The sample taken for sequencing was blood. The receptors shown here come from a child in good health.

This clone is medium-sized (0.01 to 0.1%) in the sample. Different DNA sequences within this sample yield the same CDR3. The chain has TRDV2 and TRDJ1, with D perhaps matching TRDD3 (6 bases). The length of the CDR3 is 15 residues. V was clipped by 0 bases and J by 4 bases, with 14 bases between them. Germline V gives CDR1 GEAIGNYY, CDR2 EKD. CDR3 in DNA: TGTGCCTGTGACACCGTGGTGGGGGGCGACGATAAACTCATCTTT. This translates into CACDTVVGGDDKLIF.

Remarks on this clone: This could be a read error, since a much larger clone is one nucleotide away. In the same sample, other DNA sequences code for this CDR3. The genes are TRDV3 and TRDJ1; D unresolved. The CDR3 runs to 16 residues. Germline V gene sequence: CDR1 TVYSNPD, CDR2 GDNSRS (reference sequence). In nucleotides, the CDR3 is TGTGCCTTTAGGGTTACTACGGAGGTTTACACCGACAAACTCATCTTT. Translated: CAFRVTTEVYTDKLIF.

This clone was observed a few times. It is likely a read error: a sequence one base away is far more abundant. At the DNA level, this CDR3 is encoded by other sequences in the same sample as well. V usage is TRDV1 and J usage is TRDJ1; 8 nucleotides agree with TRDD3. Germline loops: CDR1 TSWWSYY, CDR2 QGS. The CDR3 runs 20 residues. Germline trimming cut 0 bases from V and 11 bases from J; bases unmatched to any gene: 26. DNA of the CDR3: TGTGCTCTTGGGGAACTCAGTACTGGGGGCGTTCTTGCCTACACCGATAGGCTCATCTTT. Translated: CALGELSTGGVLAYTDRLIF.

This clone came up a few times. A far larger clone is only one base removed, so a read error is likely. Because the CDR3's place on the DNA is in doubt, the DNA is left out and the CDR3 is given as listed by TCRdb. The V and J genes are TRAV29/DV5 and TRDJ2; TRDD3 is the table's D call, not checked against the DNA. Per germline, CDR1 NSMFDY and CDR2 ISSIKDK. From its first to its last residue, the CDR3 has 26 amino acids. CDR3 sequence reads: CSVLLRSKRTLSCNRDWATLTAQLFF.

Only a few counts were recorded for this clone. Relative to the germline gene, one junction end is altered; a read error may explain this. Distinct nucleotide sequences in the sample also encode this CDR3. This chain uses TRDV1 with TRDJ1; 8 nucleotides line up with TRDD3. The germline V gene has CDR1 TSWWSYY and CDR2 QGS. The CDR3 runs 21 residues. The CDR3 here is CALRNDISFNLLGAPPDKLIF. The CDR3 DNA is TGTGCTCTTCGGAATGACATTTCCTTTAACCTACTGGGGGCCCCACCCGACAAACTCATCTTT.

Comments on this clone: This may be a read error, as it is one base from a much larger clone. The chain has TRDV1 and TRDJ1; 9 positions agree with TRDD2. Germline V lookup: CDR1 TSWWSYY, CDR2 QGS. With 3 bases clipped from V and 0 bases from J, the junction kept 17 bases outside the gene matches. This CDR3 is 20 amino acids long. The chain's CDR3 is CALGESFLRMMARHTDKLIF. In DNA form, the CDR3 reads TGTGCTCTTGGGGAGTCCTTCCTACGAATGATGGCTAGGCACACCGATAAACTCATCTTT.

Note on this clone: A much larger clonotype is one base distant, so this may be a read error. Other DNA sequences in the same sample also yield this CDR3. The chain uses TRDV1 and TRDJ1; TRDD3 aligns across 9 bases. The length of the CDR3 is 19 residues. The V gene's germline CDR1 is TSWWSYY and CDR2 QGS. CDR3: CALGGIQVLGDSGTDKLIF. Here the CDR3 DNA reads TGTGCTCTTGGGGGGATACAGGTTCTGGGGGATTCAGGGACCGATAAACTCATCTTC.

This clone was observed a few times. The protein recorded in TCRdb matches a much larger clone and deviates from this DNA's translation at residue 9, suggesting a read error; the protein here is obtained by translating the DNA. The V gene is TRDV2, the J gene TRDJ3; TRDD3 matches at 10 bases. Germline trimming cut 3 bases from V and 3 bases from J; bases unmatched to any gene: 10. The germline V gene has CDR1 GEAIGNYY and CDR2 EKD. CDR3 length: 19 amino acids. The DNA of the CDR3 is TGTGCCTGTGACCCGTACTGGGGGATGCGCGTCTGGGACACCCGACAGATGTTTTTC. It yields the protein CACDPYWGMRVWDTRQMFF.

This clone is labeled as large (0.1 to 1%). The sample contains more than one DNA sequence encoding this CDR3. This chain uses TRDV2 with TRDJ3; D ambiguous. This CDR3 is built from 21 residues. The germline CDR1 and CDR2 sequences are GEAIGNYY and EKD. Trimming removed 0 bases from V and 0 bases from J, with 20 bases in between. CDR3 amino acids: CACDTVTGTRRSSWDTRQMFF. The CDR3 nucleotides are TGTGCCTGTGACACCGTGACGGGTACCCGTCGGAGCTCCTGGGACACCCGACAGATGTTTTTC.

This clone showed up just a few times. A far larger clone is one nucleotide away, so this likely arose from a read error. At the DNA level, this CDR3 is encoded by other sequences in the same sample as well. The J gene is TRDJ1, the V gene TRDV2, with D possibly being TRDD1 or TRDD2 (5 bases each). The CDR3 is 22 residues long. V shed 3 bases and J shed 1 base, with 35 bases lying between them. The V gene's germline CDR1 is GEAIGNYY and CDR2 EKD. The CDR3 protein is CACDPLRLPKNPNRVSTDKLIF. Here the CDR3 DNA reads TGTGCCTGTGACCCCCTTCGCCTCCCTAAAAACCCGAATAGAGTATCCACCGATAAACTCATCTTT.

With respect to this clone: A read error is likely here: a far larger clone is one base away. The gene calls are TRDV1 and TRDJ1; 12 nucleotides agree with TRDD3. Germline trimming cut 1 base from V and 3 bases from J; bases unmatched to any gene: 18. Germline-derived CDR1 and CDR2 are TSWWSYY and QGS. CDR3 length: 21 residues. The CDR3 region is CALGEPASRYSLGDTPDKLIF. The CDR3 DNA is TGTGCTCTTGGGGAACCAGCTTCCCGCTACTCTCTGGGGGATACGCCCGATAAACTCATCTTT.

On this clone: A much larger clone lies one base from this, so it may be a read error. No V segment was called; the J segment is TRDJ1; the table names TRDD2, a call not compared with the DNA. The CDR3 runs to 20 residues. CDR3 sequence (DNA): TGTGCCTGTGGCACAGTTGGCCTTCCACTACCCAAACCCCACACCGATAAACTCATCTTT. As protein: CACGTVGLPLPKPHTDKLIF.

Concerning this clone itself: The protein in TCRdb stems from a much larger clone and differs at residue 8 from this DNA's translation, likely a read error; here the protein is translated from the DNA. The chain recombines TRDV2 with TRDJ3, with D unresolved. V lost 0 bases and J lost 0, with 11 bases in between. The germline CDR1 and CDR2 sequences are GEAIGNYY and EKD. The CDR3 runs 18 residues. CDR3 nucleotide sequence: TGTGCCTGTGACACCGTTTATGGTTCCTCCTGGGACACCCGACAGATGTTTTTC. This gives the protein CACDTVYGSSWDTRQMFF.

This clone was observed a few times. A much larger clone is a single base away; this may be a read error. CDR3 sequence reads: CACDPVRGGEGTRDTRQMFF. The DNA for the CDR3 is TGTGCCTGTGACCCAGTGAGGGGTGGAGAGGGGACCCGGGACACCCGACAGATGTTTTTC. The V gene is TRDV2, the J gene TRDJ3; possibly TRDD3 for D (5 bases). Germline-derived CDR1 and CDR2 are GEAIGNYY and EKD. V lost 3 bases, J lost 5 bases, and 25 bases lay in between. CDR3 length: 20 amino acids.

As concerns this clone: A far bigger clonotype differs at one base, so this is likely a read error. The chain combines TRDV1 with TRDJ1; 8 bases match TRDD3. The J gene, not given by TCRdb, was assigned here from a germline match of the nucleotide sequence. CDR3 length equals 20 residues. Germline-derived CDR1 and CDR2 are TSWWSYY and QGS. CDR3 sequence reads: CALGELSTGGVLAYTDRLIF. DNA for the CDR3: TGTGCTCTTGGGGAACTTAGTACTGGGGGCGTTCTTGCCTACACCGATAGACTCATCTTT.

To note about this clone: A clone one base away is much larger, so this may be a read error. V gene TRDV2 combines with J gene TRDJ3; 9 nucleotides line up with TRDD3. Germline CDR1 is GEAIGNYY and CDR2 is EKD. This CDR3 spans 22 amino acids. The CDR3 is CACDTLKRLGDTFSRDTRQMFF. The CDR3 nucleotides are TGTGCCTGTGACACCCTAAAGAGACTGGGGGACACGTTCTCCCGGGACACCCGACAGATGTTTTTC.

This sequence joins TRDV2 and TRDJ3; 13 bases line up with TRDD3. V lost 5 bases, J lost 2 bases, and 8 bases stayed unmatched. This CDR3 has 19 amino acids. In germline, CDR1 is GEAIGNYY, CDR2 EKD. The CDR3 DNA sequence: TGTGCCTGTGGCCCGTACTGGGGGATACGCGCCTGGGACACCCGACAGATGTTTTTC. Translating gives CACGPYWGIRAWDTRQMFF.

This clone occurred a few times. A much larger clone differs from this one at a single base, so this may be a read error. The chain joins TRDV1 to TRDJ1; 12 bases align to TRDD3. The CDR3 loop spans 20 amino acids. Germline V lookup: CDR1 TSWWSYY, CDR2 QGS. CDR3 region: CALGEKVRPWGIRGGDKPIF. The DNA of the CDR3 is TGTGCTCTTGGGGAAAAGGTCCGTCCCTGGGGGATACGAGGCGGCGATAAACCCATCTTT.

This clone was observed a few times. This may be a read error, as it is one base from a much larger clone. This chain uses TRDV3 with TRDJ1, with D perhaps matching TRDD3 (6 bases). The germline V gene has CDR1 TVYSNPD and CDR2 GDNSRS (reference sequence). V shed 0 bases and J shed 0 bases, with 38 bases lying between them. The CDR3 consists of 23 residues. The CDR3: CAFSIPFSTAVLRDILYTDKLIF. The CDR3 region has the DNA TGTGCCTTTAGTATCCCCTTCTCCACGGCGGTACTGAGGGATATCTTGTACACCGATAAACTCATCTTT. The full variable domain, with the rest looked up from reference TRDV3 and TRDJ1, is CDKVTQSSPDQTVASGSEVVLLCTYDTVYSNPDLFWYRIRPDYSFQFVFYGDNSRSEGADFTQGRFSVKHILTQKAFHLVISPVRTEDSATYYCAFSIPFSTAVLRDILYTDKLIFGKGTRVTVEP.

With respect to this clone: The identical CDR3 is also encoded by other nucleotide sequences in the sample. This rearrangement joins TRDV3 to TRDJ1, with 11 nucleotides matching TRDD3. The V gene end was trimmed by 1 base and the J gene end by 4 bases; junction bases not matched to a gene: 20. CDR1 and CDR2 from the germline V gene are TVYSNPD and GDNSRS (reference sequence). This CDR3 contains 19 residues. CDR3 sequence (DNA): TGTGCCTTTACGATCCACCTTGCGTACTGGGGGATATGGGGCGATAAACTCATCTTT. It specifies CAFTIHLAYWGIWGDKLIF.

This clone was found a few times. This may arise from a read error, as a much more abundant clone is one base away. The CDR3 region has the DNA TGTGCTCTTGGCTATGGGACGGATTTCCGATCTTTGTACTGGGGGATTCACACCGATAAACTCATCTTT. Protein sequence: CALGYGTDFRSLYWGIHTDKLIF. V gene TRDV1 combines with J gene TRDJ1; 10 bases align to TRDD3. Per germline, CDR1 TSWWSYY and CDR2 QGS. V gave up 6 bases and J gave up 0 bases; unmatched junction bases: 28. The CDR3 is made up of 23 amino acids.

This clone appeared a few times. Mismatch with germline at one junction end may stem from a read error. This chain joins TRDV2 and TRDJ3, with a weak D call TRDD3 (5 bases). Germline V gives CDR1 GEAIGNYY, CDR2 EKD. The CDR3 consists of 21 residues. The CDR3 is CACDTVTGTRRSSWDTRQVFF. CDR3 coding DNA: TGTGCCTGTGACACCGTGACGGGTACCCGCCGGAGCTCCTGGGACACCCGACAGGTGTTTTTC.

Worth noting for this clone: The protein given by TCRdb reflects a much larger clone and differs at residue 4 from this DNA's translation, likely from a read error; the protein shown is the DNA's translation. The V call is TRDV2, the J call TRDJ1; D uncertain. The germline CDR1 and CDR2 sequences are GEAIGNYY and EKD. The CDR3 has 17 residues. The CDR3 here is CACGTVRGPTATDKLIF. The CDR3 coding sequence is TGTGCCTGTGGCACCGTGCGGGGCCCCACGGCCACCGATAAACTCATCTTT.

Points on this clone: This may arise from a read error, as a much more abundant clone is one base away. The DNA for the CDR3 is TGTGCCTGTGACACGCTGAGTACTGGGGGCCGTATCGGGGACACCGATAAACTCATCTTT. Translating it yields CACDTLSTGGRIGDTDKLIF. The rearrangement links TRDV2 to TRDJ1; 8 bases are shared with TRDD3. Per germline, CDR1 GEAIGNYY and CDR2 EKD. The CDR3 is made up of 20 amino acids. V was pared by 1 base and J by 0 bases, with 18 bases of the junction left unmatched.

This clone was recorded a few times. The protein TCRdb gives is from a much larger clone and does not agree with this DNA's translation at residue 3, likely a read error; the protein shown here comes from the DNA. The V and J genes are TRDV2 and TRDJ1; TRDD3 matches at 12 bases. Germline loops: CDR1 GEAIGNYY, CDR2 EKD. The CDR3 extends over 19 amino acids. CDR3 region: CARDGILGDTPSYTDKLIF. DNA of the CDR3: TGTGCCCGTGACGGCATACTGGGGGATACTCCCTCTTACACCGATAAACTCATCTTT.

Regarding this clone: A read error is possible here, since a much larger clone lies one base away. The sample contains more than one DNA sequence encoding this CDR3. This chain joins TRDV1 and TRDJ1; 8 nucleotides align to TRDD3. The CDR3 sequence is 22 residues long. Germline assignment: CDR1 TSWWSYY and CDR2 QGS. The CDR3 region has the DNA TGTGCCCTTGGGGAACTACCCCCCATCCTTAGGGTTACTGGGGGTCCCACCGATAAACTCATCTTT. Protein sequence: CALGELPPILRVTGGPTDKLIF.

This clone was seen a handful of times. Being one base from a much bigger clone, this may be a read error. The identical CDR3 is also encoded by other nucleotide sequences in the sample. The chain carries TRDV1 and TRDJ4; 9 positions match TRDD3. CDR3 length: 20 residues. The V gene's germline CDR1 is TSWWSYY and CDR2 QGS. V was clipped by 6 bases and J by 0 bases; unmatched bases: 23. CDR3: CALGRGPTLLGDFLTRPLIF. CDR3 nucleotide sequence: TGTGCTCTTGGACGCGGGCCTACACTGCTGGGGGATTTTCTAACCAGACCCCTGATCTTT.

By sample share, this clone is medium-sized. The V call is TRDV3, the J call TRDJ1; 9 positions agree with TRDD2. Germline V gene data show CDR1 as TVYSNPD and CDR2 as GDNSRS (reference sequence). The CDR3 loop spans 17 amino acids. The junction had 18 bases not matched to a gene; V was cut back by 5 bases and J by 2 bases. This CDR3 is CALDPSFLRTGTDKLIF. In DNA form, the CDR3 reads TGTGCCCTAGACCCTTCCTTCCTACGAACTGGGACCGATAAACTCATCTTT.

Remarks on this clone: This may stem from a read error, because a much larger clone lies one nucleotide away. The chain uses TRDV2 and TRDJ1, with TRDD3 as a possible D gene (6 bases). Trimming shortened V by 3 bases and J by 2 bases, and 24 bases separated the two germline ends. Germline V lookup: CDR1 GEAIGNYY, CDR2 EKD. The CDR3 runs to 18 residues. CDR3 coding DNA: TGTGCCTGTGACCCCCTCGTACGGGGGGACCGACGTACCGATAAACTCATCTTT. Its protein is CACDPLVRGDRRTDKLIF.